The 21 T cell receptor beta chains in this list originate from one sample, sequenced in a study of blood T cell repertoires in COVID-19. Using immunoSEQ multiplex PCR, the repertoire was profiled, and TCRdb retains in-frame clones only, with some absent. This table has 250,000 to 350,000 clones, around 84% appearing once. The material sequenced was peripheral blood. All receptors come from a human donor with COVID-19, enrolled during active disease. The donor label of this sample is uncertain.

The chain is built from TRBV6-1 and TRBJ1-4, with TRBD1 as a possible D gene (6 bases). V was cut by 0 bases and J by 1 base, with 15 bases left in between. CDR3 length: 18 amino acids. From germline, CDR1 is MNHNS and CDR2 SASEGT. Here the CDR3 reads CASSEAFAGTLTNEKLFF. CDR3 coding DNA: TGTGCCAGCAGTGAAGCGTTTGCCGGGACACTAACTAATGAAAAACTGTTTTTT.

This chain uses TRBV5-1 with TRBJ1-5; TRBD1 agrees at 10 bases. This CDR3 is built from 15 residues. Losses at the gene ends were 4 bases for V and 7 bases for J; bases not matched to a gene: 8. Germline CDR1 is SGHRS and CDR2 is YFSETQ. The CDR3 here is CASSPFGTGEQPQHF. The CDR3 DNA is TGCGCCAGCAGCCCATTTGGGACAGGGGAGCAGCCCCAGCATTTT.

This clone was detected only once. The chain carries TRBV19 and TRBJ2-7; tentative D call: TRBD2 (5 bases). CDR1 is LNHDA, CDR2 SQIVND, per germline (reference sequence). The CDR3 is 13 amino acids. The V gene lost 3 bases and the J gene lost 5 bases, with 11 bases spanning the gap. The CDR3 loop is CASSILGVHEQYF. The CDR3 coding sequence is TGTGCCAGTAGTATTTTGGGAGTCCACGAGCAGTACTTC.

This chain connects TRBV9 to TRBJ2-1; 8 positions agree with TRBD1. V trimming: 3 bases; J trimming: 6 bases; junction bases outside the gene matches: 14. The length of the CDR3 is 17 residues. Germline V gene data show CDR1 as SGDLS and CDR2 as YYNGEE. CDR3 residues: CASSEQSGQAVGNEQFF. The CDR3 region has the DNA TGTGCCAGCAGCGAACAGTCGGGACAGGCTGTGGGCAATGAGCAGTTCTTC.

This chain uses TRBV2 with TRBJ2-1, with TRBD2 matching 7 bases. V lost 7 bases and J lost 8; bases outside the gene matches: 14. The CDR3 is 15 residues long. Looked up from germline, CDR1 is SNHLY and CDR2 is FYNNEI. In DNA, the CDR3 is TGTGCCAGCAAGGAGGTGGGAGGGCCGACGTATGAGCAGTTCTTC. It yields the protein CASKEVGGPTYEQFF.

The rearrangement links TRBV6-2 or TRBV6-3 to TRBJ1-2, with 7 positions matching TRBD1. This CDR3 spans 15 amino acids. The V segment lost 6 bases and the J segment 5 bases; nucleotides outside the gene matches: 12. CDR1 is MNHEY and CDR2 is SVGEGT in the germline V gene. Written as DNA, the CDR3 is TGTGCCAGCAGCGACCATCCCGGGACAGCGTATGGCTACACCTTC. Amino acid sequence: CASSDHPGTAYGYTF.

The V call is TRBV27, the J call TRBJ2-1; D uncertain. This CDR3 contains 15 residues. V was clipped by 6 bases and J by 5 bases, with 17 bases between them. Germline V gene data show CDR1 as MNHEY and CDR2 as SMNVEV (reference sequence). CDR3 residues: CASRVGPVSNNEQFF. For the CDR3, the DNA is TGTGCCAGCAGGGTTGGGCCTGTTTCGAACAATGAGCAGTTCTTC.

This sequence joins TRBV7-8 and TRBJ1-6; a weak D match, TRBD1 (6 bases). This CDR3 is 14 amino acids long. V gave up 5 bases and J gave up 5 bases, with 10 bases separating them. Germline lookup yields CDR1 SGHVS and CDR2 FQNEAQ. This CDR3 reads CASSVAGDNSPLHF. The CDR3 DNA reads TGTGCCAGCAGCGTCGCAGGGGATAATTCACCCCTCCACTTT.

This chain joins TRBV18 and TRBJ2-3; 8 positions agree with TRBD2. Germline CDR1 reads KGHSH; CDR2 reads LQKENI. V shed 5 bases, J shed 6 bases, and the junction held 10 bases outside the gene matches. This CDR3 contains 15 residues. CDR3 amino acids: CASSALTSGGDTQYF. The DNA of the CDR3 is TGTGCCAGCTCAGCCTTAACTAGCGGAGGGGATACGCAGTATTTT.

This clone showed up just once. The chain uses TRBV9 and TRBJ2-1; the match to TRBD2 covers 12 bases. V shed 3 bases, J shed 4 bases, and the junction held 8 bases outside the gene matches. In germline, CDR1 is SGDLS, CDR2 YYNGEE. This CDR3 is 17 amino acids long. As DNA, the CDR3 is TGTGCCAGCAGCGAGGCCCCTAGCGGGAGGGATTACAATGAGCAGTTCTTC. This encodes CASSEAPSGRDYNEQFF.

The chain is built from TRBV19 and TRBJ2-7; TRBD2 agrees at 8 bases. Germline V lookup: CDR1 LNHDA, CDR2 SQIVND (reference sequence). The length of the CDR3 is 15 residues. The V gene end was trimmed by 1 base and the J gene end by 8 bases; junction bases not matched to a gene: 10. The CDR3 region is CASSIVDSGAPKQYF. The CDR3 region has the DNA TGTGCCAGTAGTATAGTTGATAGCGGGGCCCCGAAGCAGTACTTC.

This clone was seen once. V gene TRBV6-5 combines with J gene TRBJ1-1; D is ambiguous. The germline CDR1 and CDR2 sequences are MNHEY and SVGAGI. The CDR3 has 13 residues. V was trimmed by 2 bases and J by 4 bases, leaving 8 bases between them. As DNA, the CDR3 is TGTGCCAGCAGTTACCGGGCGGGCACTGAAGCTTTCTTT. Translation gives CASSYRAGTEAFF.

The chain carries TRBV29-1 and TRBJ2-7, with 8 bases fitting TRBD1. The CDR3 runs 13 residues. V dropped 6 bases and J dropped 4; count of bases not matched to a gene: 8. Per germline, CDR1 SQVTM and CDR2 ANQGSEA. The CDR3 nucleotides are TGCAGCGTCTCCGGGACAGGAGGGTACGAGCAGTACTTC. Translated: CSVSGTGGYEQYF.

The chain couples TRBV19 to TRBJ1-5, with 7 bases identical to TRBD1. Germline-derived CDR1 and CDR2 are LNHDA and SQIVND (reference sequence). This CDR3 region has 15 residues. The ends lost 4 bases at V and 3 bases at J; junction bases unmatched: 6. The CDR3 nucleotides read TGTGCCAGTAGTAAAGGGACAGTTAACAATCAGCCCCAGCATTTT. This encodes CASSKGTVNNQPQHF.

This chain links TRBV7-9 with TRBJ2-5, with D possibly matching TRBD2 (6 bases). Trimming left V 5 bases short and J 4 bases short, with 20 bases between. Per the germline V gene, CDR1 is SEHNR and CDR2 is FQNEAQ (reference sequence). CDR3 length: 16 amino acids. CDR3: CASSPLAAGGVETQYF. The DNA for the CDR3 is TGTGCCAGCAGCCCCCTAGCCGCGGGCGGGGTAGAGACCCAGTACTTC. The full variable domain, in which reference TRBV7-9 and TRBJ2-5 provide the parts outside the CDR3, is DTGVSQNPRHKITKRGQNVTFRCDPISEHNRLYWYRQTLGQGPEFLTYFQNEAQLEKSRLLSDRFSAERPKGSFSTLEIQRTEQGDSAMYLCASSPLAAGGVETQYFGPGTRLLVL.

The rearrangement links TRBV2 to TRBJ2-3, with no clear D. V lost 4 bases to trimming and J lost 5 bases, with 7 bases between them. This CDR3 is 12 amino acids long. CDR1 SNHLY and CDR2 FYNNEI come from the germline V gene. As DNA, the CDR3 is TGTGCCAGCAGTGGCAACGGAGATACGCAGTATTTT. This codes for CASSGNGDTQYF. The variable domain in full, with the rest retrieved from reference TRBV2 and TRBJ2-3, is EPEVTQTPSHQVTQMGQEVILRCVPISNHLYFYWYRQILGQKVEFLVSFYNNEISEKSEIFDDQFSVERPDGSNFTLKIRSTKLEDSAMYFCASSGNGDTQYFGPGTRLTVL.

V usage is TRBV6-5 and J usage is TRBJ1-2, with no clear D. V lost 7 bases, J lost 5 bases, and 11 bases lay in between. Germline V lookup: CDR1 MNHEY, CDR2 SVGAGI. There are 12 residues in the CDR3. The CDR3 nucleotides read TGTGCCAGCACCGCGGACTTTTATGGCTACACCTTC. Protein sequence: CASTADFYGYTF.

The chain joins TRBV6-5 to TRBJ2-7, with TRBD1 identical over 9 bases. This CDR3 contains 15 residues. V gave up 2 bases and J gave up 2 bases; unmatched junction bases: 4. From germline, CDR1 is MNHEY and CDR2 SVGAGI. The CDR3 nucleotides are TGTGCCAGCAGTTACACGGACAGGGGCGCCTACGAGCAGTACTTC. It yields the protein CASSYTDRGAYEQYF.

This chain uses TRBV3-1 (or the pseudogene TRBV3-2) with TRBJ2-6, with D possibly TRBD2 on 5 matching bases. The CDR3 is 19 amino acids. Trimming took 0 bases from V and 0 from J, leaving 15 bases between them. Germline CDR1 and CDR2: LGHDT and YNNKEL (reference sequence). CDR3 residues: CASSQEYPIGSSGANVLTF. CDR3 DNA sequence: TGTGCCAGCAGCCAAGAATACCCCATAGGGAGCTCTGGGGCCAACGTCCTGACTTTC.

J is TRBJ2-3 and V is TRBV6-5, with D possibly matching TRBD1 (6 bases). The CDR3 consists of 12 residues. Trimming cost V 6 bases and J 6 bases, with 10 bases left between them. The germline V gene has CDR1 MNHEY and CDR2 SVGAGI. CDR3 sequence (DNA): TGTGCCAGCAGGGGGGCTACGGATACGCAGTATTTT. Translated, it gives CASRGATDTQYF.

The CDR3 is CSARDRDEQFF. The CDR3, as DNA: TGCAGTGCTAGAGATCGCGATGAGCAGTTCTTC. V gene TRBV20-1 combines with J gene TRBJ2-1, with unresolved D. Trimming left V 0 bases short and J 8 bases short, with 5 bases between. The CDR3 sequence is 11 residues long. CDR1 DFQATT and CDR2 SNEGSKA come from the germline V gene (reference sequence).